The 9 T cell receptor beta chains below were found in one sample sequenced in a study of PD-1 blockade in classical Hodgkin lymphoma. Time point in this sample: cycle 4 day 1 (C4D1), after five to seven weeks of nivolumab. With no exception, relapse followed autologous stem cell transplantation in all patients, and brentuximab vedotin exposure varied. Assay used: immunoSEQ multiplex PCR; TCRdb lists only in-frame clones, some missing. Among approximately 96,000 clones, under 95% were seen once, and the ten largest hold less than 2%. Source: peripheral blood mononuclear cells (PBMCs), taken before the fourth cycle of nivolumab. These receptors were taken from a human donor with classical Hodgkin lymphoma.

The chain uses TRBV19 and TRBJ2-2; D not resolved. This CDR3 has 12 amino acids. Germline CDR1 is LNHDA and CDR2 is SQIVND (reference sequence). V was clipped by 7 bases and J by 5 bases, with 8 bases between them. The CDR3 is CASKRRTGELFF. CDR3 nucleotide sequence: TGTGCCAGTAAGAGGAGAACCGGGGAGCTGTTTTTT. Complete variable domain (other parts from reference TRBV19 and TRBJ2-2): DGGITQSPKYLFRKEGQNVTLSCEQNLNHDAMYWYRQDPGQGLRLIYYSQIVNDFQKGDIAEGYSVSREKKESFPLTVTSAQKNPTAFYLCASKRRTGELFFGEGSRLTVL.

In its sample, this clone was seen once. The chain is built from TRBV30 and TRBJ2-1, with 9 positions matching TRBD2. V shed 2 bases and J 3 bases; nucleotides not matched to a gene: 8. Germline CDR1 and CDR2: GTSNPN and SVGIG (reference sequence). The CDR3 loop spans 16 amino acids. The CDR3 reads CAWSRAGGPLYNEQFF. In DNA form, the CDR3 reads TGTGCCTGGAGTAGGGCGGGAGGGCCTCTCTACAATGAGCAGTTCTTC.

This clone was seen once. The V call is TRBV9, the J call TRBJ2-3, with TRBD1 matching 7 bases. The CDR3 spans 15 residues. Germline V gene sequence: CDR1 SGDLS, CDR2 YYNGEE. Trimming cost V 2 bases and J 2 bases; bases outside gene matches: 5. Written as DNA, the CDR3 is TGTGCCAGCAGCGTGGACAGGAATCCCACAGATACGCAGTATTTT. It encodes CASSVDRNPTDTQYF.

The chain carries TRBV6-5 and TRBJ1-4; perhaps TRBD1 as D (6 bases). CDR1 and CDR2 from the germline V gene are MNHEY and SVGAGI. Trimming took 2 bases from V and 7 from J, leaving 11 bases between them. The CDR3 extends over 14 amino acids. The CDR3 region has the DNA TGTGCCAGCAGTTACGGCAGGGGCGGTGAAAAACTGTTTTTT. Protein sequence: CASSYGRGGEKLFF.

The chain links TRBV7-9 to TRBJ2-2; D is undetermined. The CDR3 spans 14 residues. The germline CDR1 and CDR2 sequences are SEHNR and FQNEAQ (reference sequence). Trimming removed 2 bases at V and 6 bases at J, with 10 bases between. CDR3: CASSLKGGAGELFF. In nucleotides, the CDR3 is TGTGCCAGCAGCTTAAAGGGCGGCGCCGGGGAGCTGTTTTTT.

This chain connects TRBV28 to TRBJ2-2; unclear D gene. V lost 7 bases and J 3 bases, leaving 3 bases between the germline ends. This CDR3 region has 11 residues. The V gene's germline CDR1 is MDHEN and CDR2 SYDVKM. The CDR3 DNA reads TGTGCCAGCACCTACACCGGGGAGCTGTTTTTT. It specifies CASTYTGELFF.

The chain carries TRBV5-1 and TRBJ2-5; TRBD2 aligns across 10 bases. The CDR3 runs 17 residues. From germline, CDR1 is SGHRS and CDR2 YFSETQ. The ends lost 1 base at V and 5 bases at J; junction bases unmatched: 11. The CDR3 region has the DNA TGCGCCAGCAGCTTGAATCCTAGCGGGAGAGGCGGGGAGACCCAGTACTTC. Translation: CASSLNPSGRGGETQYF.

The chain is built from TRBV9 and TRBJ2-6; D not certain. V dropped 3 bases and J dropped 0 bases, with 19 bases sitting between them. This CDR3 has 19 amino acids. CDR1 SGDLS and CDR2 YYNGEE come from the germline V gene. DNA of the CDR3: TGTGCCAGCAGCGATCACTCTCTGACCCGATCCTCTGGGGCCAACGTCCTGACTTTC. As protein: CASSDHSLTRSSGANVLTF.

This chain uses TRBV6-6 with TRBJ2-7; 12 nucleotides align to TRBD2. CDR3 length: 16 residues. J was trimmed by 2 bases and V by 2 bases; bases with no gene match: 4. Germline V gene data show CDR1 as MNHNY and CDR2 as SVGAGI (reference sequence). As DNA, the CDR3 is TGTGCCAGCAGTTACGGGACTAGCGGGTTCACCTACGAGCAGTACTTC. Protein product: CASSYGTSGFTYEQYF.